The 18 T cell receptor beta chains given below trace back to one sample, sequenced in a study of T cell responses to AZD1222 COVID-19 vaccine. Sequenced by immunoSEQ multiplex PCR; TCRdb stores in-frame clones only, minus some. The sample consists of around 120,000 clones, about 88% of them appearing once. The sequenced sample was peripheral blood, obtained on day 0 of MenACWY control vaccination. These receptors came from an adult in good health.

This chain uses TRBV7-8 with TRBJ2-7; D is possibly TRBD1 or TRBD2 (7 bases each). Per germline, CDR1 SGHVS and CDR2 FQNEAQ. The CDR3 extends over 15 amino acids. V was shortened by 6 bases and J by 0 bases, with 15 bases between the two germline ends. CDR3 amino acids: CASRPSGTASYEQYF. The CDR3 DNA is TGTGCCAGCAGACCGAGCGGGACAGCCTCCTACGAGCAGTACTTC. Drawing the rest from reference TRBV7-8 and TRBJ2-7, the complete variable domain is GAGVSQSPRYKVAKRGQDVALRCDPISGHVSLFWYQQALGQGPEFLTYFQNEAQLDKSGLPSDRFFAERPEGSVSTLKIQRTQQEDSAVYLCASRPSGTASYEQYFGPGTRLTVT.

V and J are TRBV7-9 and TRBJ1-2; the D gene is possibly TRBD1 (5 bases). With 5 bases removed from V and 4 bases from J, the gap between germline ends came to 20 bases. Germline-derived CDR1 and CDR2 are SEHNR and FQNEAQ (reference sequence). CDR3 length equals 16 residues. DNA for the CDR3: TGTGCCAGCAGCCCCCCCTCGGCAGGGAGAAGCTATGGCTACACCTTC. Its protein is CASSPPSAGRSYGYTF. Complete variable domain (other parts from reference TRBV7-9 and TRBJ1-2): DTGVSQNPRHKITKRGQNVTFRCDPISEHNRLYWYRQTLGQGPEFLTYFQNEAQLEKSRLLSDRFSAERPKGSFSTLEIQRTEQGDSAMYLCASSPPSAGRSYGYTFGSGTRLTVV.

The chain links TRBV6-5 to TRBJ2-5, with 7 bases identical to TRBD2. Germline V gene lookup returns CDR1 MNHEY and CDR2 SVGAGI. The CDR3 is made up of 14 amino acids. V dropped 2 bases and J dropped 7; count of bases not matched to a gene: 7. CDR3 sequence reads: CASSYRGGVGTQYF. The CDR3 DNA is TGTGCCAGCAGTTACCGGGGAGGGGTCGGGACCCAGTACTTC.

The rearrangement uses TRBV27 and TRBJ2-3; possible D gene TRBD2, 5 bases. Germline-derived CDR1 and CDR2 are MNHEY and SMNVEV (reference sequence). This CDR3 has 15 amino acids. V was cut by 1 base and J by 2 bases, with 10 bases left in between. The CDR3 loop reads CASSLLSGYTDTQYF. The CDR3 DNA follows: TGTGCCAGCAGTTTATTAAGCGGCTACACAGATACGCAGTATTTT.

This chain links TRBV11-2 with TRBJ1-4; 7 nucleotides align to TRBD1. The V segment lost 1 base and the J segment 4 bases; nucleotides outside the gene matches: 3. Per the germline V gene, CDR1 is SGHAT and CDR2 is FQNNGV. The CDR3 runs 15 residues. Here the CDR3 DNA reads TGTGCCAGCAGCTTAGTCGGGACAGATAATGAAAAACTGTTTTTT. Protein: CASSLVGTDNEKLFF.

This chain's CDR3 is CASSATGLDTEAFF. CDR3 DNA: TGTGCCAGCAGTGCCACAGGGTTGGACACTGAAGCTTTCTTT. V and J are TRBV6-4 and TRBJ1-1; D is perhaps TRBD1 (6 bases). The V gene lost 4 bases and the J gene lost 3 bases, with 12 bases spanning the gap. Germline V gene lookup returns CDR1 MRHNA and CDR2 SNTAGT. This CDR3 has 14 residues.

V and J are TRBV7-9 and TRBJ2-7, with D possibly matching TRBD2 (6 bases). The CDR3 runs to 14 residues. CDR1 and CDR2 (germline): SEHNR, FQNEAQ (reference sequence). Trimming removed 5 bases at V and 4 bases at J, with 15 bases between. This CDR3 reads CASSQTTGGYEQYF. The DNA for the CDR3 is TGTGCCAGCAGCCAAACAACCGGAGGGTACGAGCAGTACTTC.

This chain joins TRBV19 and TRBJ2-7; maybe TRBD1 (5 bases). V was trimmed by 2 bases and J by 3 bases, leaving 14 bases between them. Germline V gene sequence: CDR1 LNHDA, CDR2 SQIVND (reference sequence). The CDR3 is 15 residues long. The CDR3: CASSIRRQMFYEQYF. As DNA, the CDR3 is TGTGCCAGTAGTATAAGGCGACAGATGTTCTACGAGCAGTACTTC.

The chain couples TRBV5-4 to TRBJ2-7; possible D gene TRBD2, 6 bases. Trimming cost V 4 bases and J 3 bases, with 20 bases left between them. CDR3 length: 16 amino acids. CDR1 SGHNT and CDR2 YYREEE come from the germline V gene (reference sequence). CDR3 region: CASSPGLWRDDYEQYF. As DNA, the CDR3 is TGTGCCAGCAGCCCAGGACTATGGCGGGACGACTACGAGCAGTACTTC.

This CDR3 is CASTLRGQGVVGYTF. The CDR3 DNA sequence: TGTGCCAGCACCCTTAGGGGACAGGGGGTTGTTGGCTACACCTTC. The chain recombines TRBV2 with TRBJ1-2, with TRBD1 identical over 11 bases. Trimming removed 7 bases from V and 7 bases from J; junction bases left unmatched: 11. The CDR3 runs to 15 residues. The germline CDR1 and CDR2 sequences are SNHLY and FYNNEI. Based on the CDR3 plus reference TRBV2 and TRBJ1-2, the full variable domain is EPEVTQTPSHQVTQMGQEVILRCVPISNHLYFYWYRQILGQKVEFLVSFYNNEISEKSEIFDDQFSVERPDGSNFTLKIRSTKLEDSAMYFCASTLRGQGVVGYTFGSGTRLTVV.

The chain joins TRBV5-1 to TRBJ2-1; D unclear. Germline V gives CDR1 SGHRS, CDR2 YFSETQ. Trimming removed 0 bases from V and 4 bases from J, with 8 bases in between. The CDR3 is made up of 14 amino acids. The CDR3 DNA sequence: TGCGCCAGCAGCTTGGCCGAAGGGTACAATGAGCAGTTCTTC. It encodes CASSLAEGYNEQFF.

The chain combines TRBV20-1 with TRBJ2-1; D ambiguous. CDR1 is DFQATT, CDR2 SNEGSKA, per germline (reference sequence). The CDR3 runs to 11 residues. The V end lost 5 bases, the J end lost 4 bases, and 6 bases lay between the germline ends. The CDR3 DNA reads as TGCAGTGCTGGGCCTTACAATGAGCAGTTCTTC. Amino acids: CSAGPYNEQFF.

This clone appeared a single time. This rearrangement joins TRBV28 to TRBJ2-7, with D possibly called TRBD1 or TRBD2 (6 bases each). CDR3 length: 13 residues. CDR1 and CDR2 (germline): MDHEN, SYDVKM. Trimming removed 6 bases at V and 2 bases at J, with 11 bases between. The CDR3 loop reads CASSGGHPYEQYF. Written as DNA, the CDR3 is TGTGCCAGCAGCGGGGGACACCCCTACGAGCAGTACTTC.

This clone was counted a few times. This chain connects TRBV9 to TRBJ1-3; TRBD1 might be the D (5 bases). The CDR3 is 14 amino acids. The germline V gene encodes CDR1 SGDLS and CDR2 YYNGEE. The germline V and J ends were trimmed by 1 base and 8 bases, with 13 bases remaining between them. CDR3 in amino acids: CASSVQQDGDTIYF. The CDR3 region has the DNA TGTGCCAGCAGCGTACAACAGGACGGAGACACCATATATTTT.

This clone was recorded once. The chain combines TRBV14 with TRBJ1-5; D is possibly TRBD1 (6 bases). This CDR3 is built from 18 residues. Germline CDR1 SGHDN, CDR2 FVKESK. Between the trimmed V and J ends, which lost 1 base and 6 bases, there was a span of 22 bases. CDR3 sequence (DNA): TGTGCCAGCAGCCAAGGCGGGGGGACCGGGGGCCGGGGTCAGCCCCAGCATTTT. It encodes CASSQGGGTGGRGQPQHF.

This chain connects TRBV3-1 (or the pseudogene TRBV3-2) to TRBJ2-1, with D maybe TRBD2 (6 bases). With 0 bases removed from V and 9 bases from J, the gap between germline ends came to 9 bases. The CDR3 is made up of 13 amino acids. CDR1 and CDR2 from the germline V gene are LGHDT and YNNKEL (reference sequence). The CDR3 nucleotides read TGTGCCAGCAGCCAAGAAAGGCGGGGTGAGCAGTTCTTC. Its translation is CASSQERRGEQFF.

The chain carries TRBV28 and TRBJ2-7; 8 positions agree with TRBD1. Germline V gene sequence: CDR1 MDHEN, CDR2 SYDVKM. J gave up 0 bases and V 6 bases, and 13 bases lay outside the gene matches. The CDR3 has 17 residues. The CDR3 region is CASRPFLTGVISYEQYF. CDR3 coding DNA: TGTGCCAGCAGACCCTTCTTGACAGGGGTGATCTCCTACGAGCAGTACTTC.

The J gene is TRBJ2-1, the V gene TRBV5-1, with D perhaps TRBD2 (6 bases). Trimming took 0 bases from V and 1 from J, leaving 8 bases between them. CDR1 SGHRS and CDR2 YFSETQ come from the germline V gene. The CDR3 runs to 15 residues. The CDR3 coding sequence is TGCGCCAGCAGCTTGGGGGGAGGATCCTACAATGAGCAGTTCTTC. Translated, it gives CASSLGGGSYNEQFF. Variable domain in full (rest from reference TRBV5-1 and TRBJ2-1): KAGVTQTPRYLIKTRGQQVTLSCSPISGHRSVSWYQQTPGQGLQFLFEYFSETQRNKGNFPGRFSGRQFSNSRSEMNVSTLELGDSALYLCASSLGGGSYNEQFFGPGTRLTVL.